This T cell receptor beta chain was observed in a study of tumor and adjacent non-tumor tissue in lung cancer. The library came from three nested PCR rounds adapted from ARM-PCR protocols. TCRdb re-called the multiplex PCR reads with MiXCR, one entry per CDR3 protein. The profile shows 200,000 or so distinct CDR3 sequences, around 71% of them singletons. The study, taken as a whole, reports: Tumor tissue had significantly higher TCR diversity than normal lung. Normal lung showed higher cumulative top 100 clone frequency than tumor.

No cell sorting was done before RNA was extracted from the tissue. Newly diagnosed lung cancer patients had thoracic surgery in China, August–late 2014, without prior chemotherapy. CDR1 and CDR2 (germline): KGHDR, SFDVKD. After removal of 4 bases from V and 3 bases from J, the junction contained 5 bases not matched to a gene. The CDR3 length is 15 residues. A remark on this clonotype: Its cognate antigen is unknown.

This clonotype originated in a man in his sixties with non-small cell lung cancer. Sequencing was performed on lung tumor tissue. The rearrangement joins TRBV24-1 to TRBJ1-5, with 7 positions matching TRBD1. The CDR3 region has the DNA TGTGCCACCAGTGAAGGGACAGTATACAATCAGCCCCAGCATTTT. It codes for CATSEGTVYNQPQHF.